The source of this T cell receptor (beta chain) is a study of molecular identifiers for immune sequencing clone quantification. The study's findings and limits: In cases of identical TCR molecules sharing a barcode, highly expanded clone sizes could be underestimated. Clonotypes topping 20 RNA copies carried over 97% of effector molecules but under 1% of naive ones.

Germline assignment: CDR1 LGHDT and CDR2 YNNKEL (reference sequence). This CDR3 has 17 amino acids. V gave up 3 bases and J gave up 6 bases, with 20 bases separating them. Using 10%, 30% or 50% RNA, naive CD8 libraries were derived from about 20,000 to 1,000,000 sorted cells. This clonotype was seen ten or more times. Its antigen is currently unknown. Each CDR3 protein gets one entry after TCRdb re-called the PCR reads with MiXCR. The data show over 550,000 distinct CDR3 sequences, around 25% seen once. This clonotype was obtained from a human donor in good health. Some libraries in this study had Jurkat cell RNA spiked in. The chain recombines TRBV3-1 with TRBJ2-2; D is uncertain. The sequencing input was naive CD8+ T cells from blood, with Jurkat cell RNA spiked in. Subset specified: FACS-sorted CD8+CD4-CCR7+CD45RA+ naive T cells. The DNA of the CDR3 is TGTGCCAGCAGCCATCCCCCGGGCCGAGTCGGTCCCGGGGAGCTGTTTTTT. This codes for CASSHPPGRVGPGELFF.